The 23 T cell receptor beta chains in this list originate from one sample, sequenced in a study of shared clonotypes between healthy human individuals. Measured with immunoSEQ multiplex PCR; TCRdb has only the in-frame clones, and not every one. The table shows some 2 million clones, with 90% to 95% occurring only once. What was sequenced was naive CD4+ T cells sorted from blood. Subset meaning: CD45RA+ positively selected. These receptors were obtained from a man aged 18 to 35 in good health.

This chain joins TRBV7-8 and TRBJ2-7, with a possible D match to TRBD2 (5 bases). Deletions cut 2 bases from V and 3 bases from J, with 14 bases between. The CDR3 totals 15 residues. Per germline, CDR1 SGHVS and CDR2 FQNEAQ. For the CDR3, the DNA is TGTGCCAGCAGCTTACGCCGGGATTCCCTCTACGAGCAGTACTTC. Protein: CASSLRRDSLYEQYF.

The rearrangement uses TRBV6-1 and TRBJ2-2; unclear D gene. Trimming pared 5 bases from V and 6 bases from J, leaving 10 bases between. There are 13 residues in the CDR3. Germline V gene lookup returns CDR1 MNHNS and CDR2 SASEGT. The CDR3 region is CASSPQLSGELFF. The CDR3 DNA sequence: TGTGCCAGCAGTCCCCAGTTATCCGGGGAGCTGTTTTTT.

The rearrangement joins TRBV5-6 to TRBJ2-3; 11 bases map to TRBD2. The CDR3 has 15 residues. Looked up from germline, CDR1 is SGHDT and CDR2 is YYEEEE. V dropped 1 base and J dropped 4; count of bases not matched to a gene: 2. The CDR3 loop reads CASSLLAGGSDTQYF. As DNA, the CDR3 is TGTGCCAGCAGCTTGCTAGCGGGAGGCTCAGATACGCAGTATTTT.

This clone was observed a single time. This chain links TRBV13 with TRBJ2-6; D is unresolved. CDR1 is PRHDT, CDR2 FYEKMQ, per germline (reference sequence). Trimming cost V 0 bases and J 3 bases, with 3 bases left between them. The CDR3 sequence is 14 residues long. In DNA form, the CDR3 reads TGTGCCAGCAGCTTAGGAGATGGGGCCAACGTCCTGACTTTC. Protein product: CASSLGDGANVLTF.

The rearrangement uses TRBV4-2 and TRBJ1-6; perhaps TRBD1 as D (5 bases). This CDR3 is built from 14 residues. Germline CDR1 reads LGHNA; CDR2 reads YNFKEQ. V lost 6 bases, J lost 10 bases, and 16 bases lay in between. The DNA of the CDR3 is TGTGCCAGCAGGCTAATGGGGGAGAGGTCACCCCTCCACTTT. It encodes CASRLMGERSPLHF.

V and J are TRBV7-2 and TRBJ1-1; D ambiguous. Germline assignment: CDR1 SGHTA and CDR2 FQGNSA. The ends were cut back, 4 bases at V and 11 bases at J, with 17 bases in the middle. This CDR3 is built from 13 residues. As DNA, the CDR3 is TGTGCCAGCAGCTCAGGCCTCGCCCTTGGGGCTTTCTTT. Its protein is CASSSGLALGAFF.

The chain links TRBV10-3 to TRBJ1-2; 10 bases match TRBD1. The ends lost 4 bases at V and 2 bases at J; junction bases unmatched: 7. Germline CDR1 and CDR2: ENHRY and SYGVKD. The CDR3 sequence is 16 residues long. CDR3 in DNA: TGTGCCATCAGTGTGGGGACAGGGGAGGAAAACTATGGCTACACCTTC. Amino acid sequence: CAISVGTGEENYGYTF.

The rearrangement uses TRBV2 and TRBJ2-1, with 7 bases lining up with TRBD1. J gave up 4 bases and V 1 base, and 4 bases lay outside the gene matches. The CDR3 is 15 amino acids. CDR1 and CDR2 from the germline V gene are SNHLY and FYNNEI. As DNA, the CDR3 is TGTGCCAGCAGTGAAGACAGGGGTGAATACAATGAGCAGTTCTTC. Translation gives CASSEDRGEYNEQFF. The full variable domain, in which reference TRBV2 and TRBJ2-1 provide the parts outside the CDR3, is EPEVTQTPSHQVTQMGQEVILRCVPISNHLYFYWYRQILGQKVEFLVSFYNNEISEKSEIFDDQFSVERPDGSNFTLKIRSTKLEDSAMYFCASSEDRGEYNEQFFGPGTRLTVL.

This sequence joins TRBV6-6 and TRBJ2-3; possible D gene TRBD2, 5 bases. V was clipped by 6 bases and J by 0 bases, with 7 bases between them. CDR3 length equals 13 residues. Germline assignment: CDR1 MNHNY and CDR2 SVGAGI (reference sequence). As DNA, the CDR3 is TGTGCCAGCAGCTGGGAGAGCACAGATACGCAGTATTTT. Protein: CASSWESTDTQYF.

A single count supports this clone. The V and J genes are TRBV4-3 and TRBJ2-7, with TRBD2 identical over 9 bases. The trim removed 3 bases at V and 2 bases at J, leaving 5 bases unmatched. Germline V gives CDR1 LGHNA, CDR2 YSLEER. CDR3 length: 15 amino acids. The DNA for the CDR3 is TGCGCCAGCAGCCAGGGACTAGCCGATACCTACGAGCAGTACTTC. Its translation is CASSQGLADTYEQYF.

This clone was seen once. The chain joins TRBV15 to TRBJ1-2; TRBD1 matches 8 bases. Germline CDR1 LNHNV, CDR2 YYDKDF (reference sequence). V dropped 0 bases and J dropped 4; count of bases not matched to a gene: 1. There are 14 residues in the CDR3. The CDR3 DNA reads as TGTGCCACCAGCAGAGAGGACAGGGTCTATGGCTACACCTTC. This translates into CATSREDRVYGYTF.

In nucleotides, the CDR3 is TGCGCCAGCAGCTTGGATCCCAGGCCTAGCACAGATACGCAGTATTTT. It codes for CASSLDPRPSTDTQYF. This chain joins TRBV5-1 and TRBJ2-3; D gene unclear. Deletions cut 0 bases from V and 0 bases from J, with 11 bases between. The CDR3 has 16 amino acids. Looked up from germline, CDR1 is SGHRS and CDR2 is YFSETQ.

The chain carries TRBV5-1 and TRBJ2-7, with TRBD2 matching over 7 bases. The trim removed 5 bases at V and 0 bases at J, leaving 2 bases unmatched. This CDR3 spans 13 amino acids. Germline values: CDR1 SGHRS, CDR2 YFSETQ. Written as DNA, the CDR3 is TGCGCCAGCAGGGCTAGCGGCTCCTACGAGCAGTACTTC. The encoded protein is CASRASGSYEQYF.

The CDR3 sequence is CASSSLGGENTEAFF. CDR3 bases: TGCGCCAGCAGCTCCCTTGGGGGCGAAAACACTGAAGCTTTCTTT. The rearrangement uses TRBV5-1 and TRBJ1-1; the D gene is possibly TRBD1 (6 bases). V was pared by 3 bases and J by 2 bases, with 14 bases between. The CDR3 covers 15 residues. Germline assignment: CDR1 SGHRS and CDR2 YFSETQ.

The J gene is TRBJ2-5, the V gene TRBV28, with D possibly matching TRBD1 (5 bases). V was trimmed by 9 bases and J by 1 base, leaving 12 bases between them. Germline V lookup: CDR1 MDHEN, CDR2 SYDVKM. CDR3 size: 13 residues. As DNA, the CDR3 is TGTGCCAGTAAGGACACTATCCAAGAGACCCAGTACTTC. Its translation: CASKDTIQETQYF.

This clone was seen a few times. The CDR3 nucleotides read TGTGCCATCTCCGGGACAGGAACGAATGGCTACACCTTC. It codes for CAISGTGTNGYTF. The chain has TRBV10-3 and TRBJ1-2, with 8 positions matching TRBD1. This CDR3 region has 13 residues. CDR1 ENHRY and CDR2 SYGVKD come from the germline V gene. V shed 8 bases, J shed 6 bases, and the junction held 8 bases outside the gene matches.

Details on this clone: This may be a read error, as it is one base from a much larger clone. The J gene is TRBJ1-5, the V gene TRBV4-1; TRBD1 might be the D (6 bases). Per the germline V gene, CDR1 is MGHRA and CDR2 is YSYEKL. V dropped 1 base and J dropped 4 bases, with 8 bases sitting between them. There are 14 residues in the CDR3. CDR3 DNA sequence: TGCGCCAGCAGCCAAGCAACAGGGAATCAGCCCCAGCATTTT. Its protein is CASSQATGNQPQHF.

Concerning this clone: Other nucleotide sequences in the sample specify the same CDR3. The chain employs TRBV6-1 and TRBJ1-1; D remains unclear. The CDR3 consists of 11 residues. Trimming took 2 bases from V and 6 from J, leaving 4 bases between them. The germline V gene has CDR1 MNHNS and CDR2 SASEGT. For the CDR3, the DNA is TGTGCCAGCAGTGAATTGGCTGAAGCTTTCTTT. Protein product: CASSELAEAFF.

The rearrangement uses TRBV7-6 and TRBJ2-5; the match to TRBD2 covers 13 bases. The CDR3 is made up of 16 amino acids. Germline V lookup: CDR1 SGHVS, CDR2 FNYEAQ. The ends lost 7 bases at V and 5 bases at J; junction bases unmatched: 10. The CDR3 is CASTVIRTSGSETQYF. The CDR3 region has the DNA TGTGCCAGCACCGTAATCAGGACTAGCGGGAGTGAGACCCAGTACTTC. Full variable domain (rest looked up from reference TRBV7-6 and TRBJ2-5): GAGVSQSPRYKVTKRGQDVALRCDPISGHVSLYWYRQALGQGPEFLTYFNYEAQQDKSGLPNDRFSAERPEGSISTLTIQRTEQRDSAMYRCASTVIRTSGSETQYFGPGTRLLVL.

This clone was detected once. This sample also contains other DNA sequences that code for the same CDR3. The rearrangement links TRBV9 to TRBJ2-2, with D unclear. The CDR3 runs to 14 residues. Germline values: CDR1 SGDLS, CDR2 YYNGEE. The V gene lost 0 bases and the J gene lost 5 bases, with 8 bases spanning the gap. The CDR3: CASSVAPRTGELFF. CDR3 DNA sequence: TGTGCCAGCAGCGTAGCCCCTAGGACCGGGGAGCTGTTTTTT.

CDR3 residues: CAWSVFRAFF. For the CDR3, the DNA is TGTGCCTGGAGTGTATTCCGCGCTTTCTTT. V usage is TRBV30 and J usage is TRBJ1-1; D is undetermined. CDR3 size: 10 residues. Germline CDR1 is GTSNPN and CDR2 is SVGIG (reference sequence). V dropped 0 bases and J dropped 11 bases, with 7 bases sitting between them.

About this clone: Other DNA variants within this sample encode the same CDR3. The rearrangement links TRBV18 to TRBJ2-2; D not certain. CDR1 is KGHSH, CDR2 LQKENI, per germline. V gave up 2 bases and J gave up 1 base, with 5 bases separating them. The CDR3 has 14 amino acids. This CDR3 reads CASSPDLNTGELFF. DNA for the CDR3: TGTGCCAGCTCACCAGACCTGAACACCGGGGAGCTGTTTTTT.

Comment on this clone: Different DNA sequences within this sample yield the same CDR3. The J gene is TRBJ1-1, the V gene TRBV29-1, with D tentatively TRBD1 (5 bases). Trimming took off 2 bases at V and 2 bases at J, with 9 bases between the two ends. The CDR3 length is 13 residues. CDR1 and CDR2 from the germline V gene are SQVTM and ANQGSEA. CDR3 nucleotide sequence: TGCAGCGTTGAACGACAGCTTAACACTGAAGCTTTCTTT. Amino acid sequence: CSVERQLNTEAFF.